This TCR beta chain appears in the sequencing data of a study of cytomegalovirus exposure and HLA in healthy donors. General study findings and limits: Reports described diagnosis of cytomegalovirus status by the classifier as highly specific and sensitive.

CDR1 and CDR2 from the germline V gene are GTSNPN and SVGIG (reference sequence). The CDR3 extends over 17 amino acids. J lost 7 bases, V lost 4 bases, and 18 bases had no gene match. For this clone: What it recognizes is unknown.

PCR was performed using 60 Vbeta and 13 Jbeta primers. The data were produced by immunoSEQ multiplex PCR, yet TCRdb's version contains in-frame clones alone and is incomplete. The table has around 130,000 clones, around 77% seen once. The receptor comes from a man aged 18 to 30 in good health and CMV-seropositive. Sequenced material: PBMCs. The chain employs TRBV30 and TRBJ2-1; 8 nucleotides align to TRBD2. CDR3 protein: CAWTPWAVGLAGNEQFF. DNA for the CDR3: TGTGCCTGGACTCCTTGGGCCGTGGGCCTAGCGGGTAATGAGCAGTTCTTC.